The present TCR beta chain was sequenced within a study of brain metastases from non-small cell lung cancer. Overall study findings and caveats: Fewer infiltrating T cells were found in brain metastases than primaries. T-cell clones appeared expanded in around 60% of brain metastases relative to matched primary tumors.

Worth noting for this clone: Antigen: not known.

Method: immunoSEQ multiplex PCR; TCRdb's copy keeps in-frame clones and lacks some. Here the sample spans some 1,500 clones, 75% to 85% being singletons. This CDR3 comprises 15 residues. The V gene's germline CDR1 is MNHEY and CDR2 SVGAGI. Trimming at V came to 6 bases and at J to 2 bases, leaving 10 bases not matched to a gene. This sequence was found in a donor at least 40 years old with non-small cell lung cancer. Sequenced: primary lung tumor tissue. The rearrangement uses TRBV6-5 and TRBJ2-7, with 7 bases identical to TRBD2. CDR3 residues: CASRPKTSPPYEQYF. The CDR3 nucleotides are TGTGCCAGCAGGCCAAAGACTAGCCCTCCCTACGAGCAGTACTTC.